Shown below are 25 T cell receptor beta chains from a single sample sequenced in a study of T cell responses to AZD1222 COVID-19 vaccine. The method was immunoSEQ multiplex PCR; TCRdb's version includes in-frame clones alone and lacks a portion of them. Among over 100,000 clones, over 75% were seen once, and the ten largest hold approximately 15%. Source: peripheral blood, taken on day 0 of AZD1222 vaccination. These TCRs come from an adult in good health.

This sequence joins TRBV19 and TRBJ1-4; D is uncertain. The CDR3 has 13 amino acids. Germline values: CDR1 LNHDA, CDR2 SQIVND (reference sequence). V dropped 7 bases and J dropped 8 bases, with 14 bases sitting between them. The DNA for the CDR3 is TGTGCCAGTACCGAGGCAAGAGGAGAAAAACTGTTTTTT. Translation: CASTEARGEKLFF.

The CDR3: CASSLSGGPRGTGELFF. Here the CDR3 DNA reads TGTGCCAGCAGTCTTAGCGGGGGGCCTCGGGGCACCGGGGAGCTGTTTTTT. The chain combines TRBV27 with TRBJ2-2; 10 bases match TRBD2. Germline-derived CDR1 and CDR2 are MNHEY and SMNVEV (reference sequence). The CDR3 loop spans 17 amino acids. J was trimmed by 4 bases and V by 5 bases; bases with no gene match: 10.

The CDR3 DNA is TGCGCCAGCAGCTTTATCGGGGGGAGCTCCTACGAGCAGTACTTC. Translated: CASSFIGGSSYEQYF. The chain recombines TRBV5-1 with TRBJ2-7; TRBD2 aligns across 7 bases. J gave up 0 bases and V 2 bases, and 5 bases lay outside the gene matches. The CDR3 contains 15 residues. CDR1 and CDR2 from the germline V gene are SGHRS and YFSETQ.

V gene TRBV7-6 combines with J gene TRBJ2-5, with 7 bases matching TRBD1. The junction had 6 bases not matched to a gene; V was cut back by 3 bases and J by 2 bases. The CDR3 sequence is 15 residues long. CDR1 is SGHVS and CDR2 is FNYEAQ in the germline V gene. The CDR3 sequence is CASSFRTGRQETQYF. CDR3 sequence (DNA): TGTGCCAGCAGCTTCCGGACAGGTCGGCAAGAGACCCAGTACTTC. The entire variable domain, with the rest obtained from reference TRBV7-6 and TRBJ2-5, is as follows: GAGVSQSPRYKVTKRGQDVALRCDPISGHVSLYWYRQALGQGPEFLTYFNYEAQQDKSGLPNDRFSAERPEGSISTLTIQRTEQRDSAMYRCASSFRTGRQETQYFGPGTRLLVL.

The genes are TRBV11-3 and TRBJ2-3; 9 nucleotides agree with TRBD1. The CDR3 has 14 amino acids. CDR1 is SGHNT, CDR2 YENEEA, per germline. Trimming at V came to 4 bases and at J to 4 bases, leaving 3 bases not matched to a gene. This CDR3 is CASSSTGGADTQYF. DNA of the CDR3: TGTGCCAGCAGCTCCACAGGGGGCGCAGATACGCAGTATTTT.

This clone was counted only a few times. V is TRBV5-1 and J is TRBJ1-1, with a weak D call TRBD1 (5 bases). Germline values: CDR1 SGHRS, CDR2 YFSETQ. V was shortened by 0 bases and J by 1 base, with 10 bases between the two germline ends. The CDR3 is 15 amino acids. In DNA form, the CDR3 reads TGCGCCAGCAGCTTGGATCCGGGGGGGAACACTGAAGCTTTCTTT. This codes for CASSLDPGGNTEAFF.

The rearrangement uses TRBV5-4 and TRBJ2-3; 14 bases are shared with TRBD2. CDR1 and CDR2 (germline): SGHNT, YYREEE (reference sequence). V was clipped by 0 bases and J by 1 base; unmatched bases: 10. The CDR3 has 20 residues. The chain's CDR3 is CASSLGGLAGVPGGTDTQYF. The CDR3, as DNA: TGTGCCAGCAGCTTGGGGGGACTAGCGGGAGTCCCGGGGGGCACAGATACGCAGTATTTT.

This chain links TRBV28 with TRBJ1-1; TRBD1 agrees at 9 bases. This CDR3 contains 17 residues. V trimming: 5 bases; J trimming: 1 base; junction bases outside the gene matches: 11. Germline V gene data show CDR1 as MDHEN and CDR2 as SYDVKM. The CDR3 DNA is TGTGCCAGCAGTCCCGGGACAGGGAAGCCACCGAACACTGAAGCTTTCTTT. Encoded protein: CASSPGTGKPPNTEAFF.

The chain links TRBV2 to TRBJ2-2; D is possibly TRBD2 (5 bases). The germline V gene has CDR1 SNHLY and CDR2 FYNNEI. Trimming removed 5 bases from V and 6 bases from J, with 10 bases in between. The CDR3 length is 13 residues. The CDR3 is CASSRTVPGELFF. The CDR3 DNA reads as TGTGCCAGCAGTAGGACTGTACCCGGGGAGCTGTTTTTT. Full variable domain (rest looked up from reference TRBV2 and TRBJ2-2): EPEVTQTPSHQVTQMGQEVILRCVPISNHLYFYWYRQILGQKVEFLVSFYNNEISEKSEIFDDQFSVERPDGSNFTLKIRSTKLEDSAMYFCASSRTVPGELFFGEGSRLTVL.

In nucleotides, the CDR3 is TGTGCCAGCAGCCCACAGGGGGTAGCGGACACCGGGGAGCTGTTTTTT. It yields the protein CASSPQGVADTGELFF. V usage is TRBV3-1 (or the pseudogene TRBV3-2) and J usage is TRBJ2-2, with 8 bases that match TRBD1. The V segment lost 4 bases and the J segment 3 bases; nucleotides outside the gene matches: 7. Germline V gives CDR1 LGHDT, CDR2 YNNKEL (reference sequence). This CDR3 has 16 residues.

This clone was observed a single time. The chain combines TRBV28 with TRBJ2-5; TRBD1 is a possible D gene (6 bases). Trimming removed 3 bases at V and 5 bases at J, with 10 bases between. Germline CDR1 MDHEN, CDR2 SYDVKM. CDR3 length equals 13 residues. Written as DNA, the CDR3 is TGTGCCAGCAGTTTCACAGGGCGGGAGACCCAGTACTTC. Protein sequence: CASSFTGRETQYF.

This clone was seen just once. This chain joins TRBV9 and TRBJ2-5; D is possibly TRBD1 or TRBD2 (5 bases each). This CDR3 comprises 14 residues. The germline V gene encodes CDR1 SGDLS and CDR2 YYNGEE. V dropped 3 bases and J dropped 2 bases, with 11 bases sitting between them. CDR3 sequence: CASSAPGGQETQYF. DNA for the CDR3: TGTGCCAGCAGCGCCCCTGGGGGTCAAGAGACCCAGTACTTC.

The CDR3 nucleotides read TGTGCCAGCAGCTTAACGGGGAGTTGGGGCTACACCTTC. Translating gives CASSLTGSWGYTF. The chain uses TRBV11-2 and TRBJ1-2; D is unclear. The CDR3 covers 13 residues. Between the trimmed V and J ends, which lost 2 bases and 8 bases, there was a span of 12 bases. Looked up from germline, CDR1 is SGHAT and CDR2 is FQNNGV.

The chain carries TRBV28 and TRBJ2-5; D may match TRBD1 or TRBD2 (5 bases each). This CDR3 has 12 residues. Trimming removed 8 bases at V and 2 bases at J, with 9 bases between. CDR1 and CDR2 (germline): MDHEN, SYDVKM. This CDR3 is CASGGPQETQYF. The CDR3 nucleotides are TGTGCCAGCGGGGGACCACAAGAGACCCAGTACTTC.

This chain links TRBV3-1 (or the pseudogene TRBV3-2) with TRBJ2-7; D unresolved. The CDR3 is 13 residues long. Trimming left V 1 base short and J 0 bases short, with 4 bases between. Germline V gene lookup returns CDR1 LGHDT and CDR2 YNNKEL (reference sequence). The CDR3 region is CASSQGDSYEQYV. CDR3 DNA: TGTGCCAGCAGCCAAGGGGACTCCTACGAGCAGTACGTC.

The chain is built from TRBV19 and TRBJ2-3, with D perhaps TRBD1 or TRBD2 (5 bases each). V dropped 7 bases and J dropped 5 bases, with 25 bases sitting between them. Per the germline V gene, CDR1 is LNHDA and CDR2 is SQIVND (reference sequence). There are 17 residues in the CDR3. The CDR3 sequence: CASKKQGVFRWGDTQYF. As DNA, the CDR3 is TGTGCCAGTAAGAAGCAGGGAGTCTTTCGGTGGGGAGATACGCAGTATTTT.

CDR3 nucleotides: TGTGCCAGCAGCTTATCGACGGACTACGAGCAGTACTTC. Protein product: CASSLSTDYEQYF. This chain uses TRBV11-1 with TRBJ2-7; D gene ambiguous. CDR1 is SGHAT and CDR2 is FQDESV in the germline V gene (reference sequence). The CDR3 extends over 13 amino acids. Trimming took 2 bases from V and 3 from J, leaving 8 bases between them.

This chain joins TRBV7-9 and TRBJ2-2; 8 bases map to TRBD1. The V and J ends lost 5 bases and 7 bases, in that order; junction bases with no gene match: 12. Germline CDR1 and CDR2: SEHNR and FQNEAQ (reference sequence). The CDR3 is made up of 16 amino acids. This CDR3 reads CASSRWRDRSGGELFF. CDR3 DNA: TGTGCCAGCAGCCGTTGGAGGGACAGGTCGGGCGGGGAGCTGTTTTTT.

The gene calls are TRBV2 and TRBJ1-2; D is possibly TRBD1 (6 bases). CDR3 size: 16 residues. Germline values: CDR1 SNHLY, CDR2 FYNNEI. The ends were cut back, 3 bases at V and 3 bases at J, with 17 bases in the middle. CDR3 DNA: TGTGCCAGCAGTGACAATCGGAGGACAGCCGACTATGGCTACACCTTC. Its protein product is CASSDNRRTADYGYTF.

The chain has TRBV28 and TRBJ1-4, with 8 bases identical to TRBD1. There are 17 residues in the CDR3. The germline gives CDR1 MDHEN, CDR2 SYDVKM. The junction had 6 bases not matched to a gene; V was cut back by 3 bases and J by 0 bases. The CDR3 sequence: CASSFQGASSTNEKLFF. The CDR3 DNA follows: TGTGCCAGCAGTTTCCAGGGGGCGAGCTCAACTAATGAAAAACTGTTTTTT.

This sequence joins TRBV5-1 and TRBJ1-3; D is undetermined. V lost 0 bases to trimming and J lost 4 bases, with 11 bases between them. The V gene's germline CDR1 is SGHRS and CDR2 YFSETQ. CDR3 length: 15 amino acids. The CDR3 sequence is CASSLAGGSGNTIYF. The CDR3 bases are TGCGCCAGCAGCTTGGCCGGAGGGTCCGGAAACACCATATATTTT.

This chain uses TRBV7-2 with TRBJ1-6, with no clear D. CDR1 and CDR2 from the germline V gene are SGHTA and FQGNSA. This CDR3 is 16 amino acids long. Trimming stripped 1 base from V and 0 bases from J, with 7 bases between. This chain's CDR3 is CASSLGTDSYNSPLHF. The CDR3 DNA reads TGTGCCAGCAGCTTAGGAACAGACTCCTATAATTCACCCCTCCACTTT.

A few counts support this clone. The chain recombines TRBV6-5 with TRBJ2-5, with TRBD2 matching over 7 bases. V lost 5 bases to trimming and J lost 2 bases; unmatched junction nucleotides: 5. Germline V gene data show CDR1 as MNHEY and CDR2 as SVGAGI. The CDR3 consists of 14 residues. CDR3 region: CASSRGVVQETQYF. For the CDR3, the DNA is TGTGCCAGCAGTCGGGGGGTGGTACAAGAGACCCAGTACTTC.

The V and J genes are TRBV15 and TRBJ1-1; D gene uncertain. The ends were cut back, 1 base at V and 1 base at J, with 10 bases in the middle. The CDR3 spans 15 residues. Per germline, CDR1 LNHNV and CDR2 YYDKDF (reference sequence). The CDR3 loop reads CATSRVREGNTEAFF. The CDR3 region has the DNA TGTGCCACCAGCAGAGTGCGGGAGGGGAACACTGAAGCTTTCTTT.

The genes are TRBV5-4 and TRBJ2-7; D is possibly TRBD1 or TRBD2 (5 bases each). This CDR3 is 14 amino acids long. Germline V gives CDR1 SGHNT, CDR2 YYREEE (reference sequence). The V end lost 4 bases, the J end lost 5 bases, and 16 bases lay between the germline ends. The CDR3 nucleotides read TGTGCCAGCAGCCATAACATGAGGGGAGACGAGCAGTACGTC. Protein sequence: CASSHNMRGDEQYV.